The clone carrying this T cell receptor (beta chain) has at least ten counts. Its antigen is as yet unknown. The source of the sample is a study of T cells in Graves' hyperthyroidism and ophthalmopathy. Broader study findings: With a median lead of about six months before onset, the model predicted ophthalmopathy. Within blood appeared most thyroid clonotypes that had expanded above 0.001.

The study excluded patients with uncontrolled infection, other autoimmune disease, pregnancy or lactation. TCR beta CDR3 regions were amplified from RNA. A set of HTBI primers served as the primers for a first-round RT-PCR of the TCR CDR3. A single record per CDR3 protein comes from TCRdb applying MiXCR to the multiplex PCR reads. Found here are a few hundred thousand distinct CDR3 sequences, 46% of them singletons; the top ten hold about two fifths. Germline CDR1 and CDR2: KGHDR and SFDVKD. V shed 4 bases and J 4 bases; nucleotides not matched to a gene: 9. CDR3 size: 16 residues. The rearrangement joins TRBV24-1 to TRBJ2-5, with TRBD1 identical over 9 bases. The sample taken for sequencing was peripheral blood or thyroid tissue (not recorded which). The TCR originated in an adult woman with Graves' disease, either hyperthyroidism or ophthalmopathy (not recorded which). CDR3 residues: CATSDHRGPRLETQYF. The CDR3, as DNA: TGTGCCACCAGTGACCACAGGGGGCCGCGATTAGAGACCCAGTACTTC.